The sequence of this T cell receptor (beta chain) was determined in a study of blood T cell repertoires in COVID-19. Turning to the study itself: COVID-19 samples collected from the United States, Italy and Spain covered acute and convalescent phases.

CDR3 size: 15 residues. Germline V CDR1 and CDR2: SEHNR, FQNEAQ (reference sequence). The ends were cut back, 5 bases at V and 8 bases at J, with 16 bases in the middle. Using immunoSEQ multiplex PCR, the repertoire was profiled, and TCRdb retains in-frame clones only, with some absent. The repertoire has some 260,000 clones, about 73% of them found once; the top ten carry 3.3%. The chain links TRBV7-9 to TRBJ1-6, with D possibly TRBD1 on 5 matching bases. The clonotype was recovered from an elderly woman with acute or convalescent COVID-19. Sequenced material: peripheral blood. CDR3 loop: CASSPSTVSYSPLHF. CDR3 nucleotides: TGTGCCAGCAGCCCATCGACAGTATCGTATTCACCCCTCCACTTT.